This T cell receptor (beta chain) is drawn from a study of shared clonotypes between healthy human individuals. Assay: immunoSEQ multiplex PCR; the TCRdb copy retains only in-frame clones and omits some. The sample yields hundreds of thousands of clones, around 96% seen once. It was CD45RO-negative cells, positively selected for CCR7, that made up naive CD8 cells, with terminally differentiated effector memory CD45RA+ cells excluded. Whole-study findings and limits: Naive subsets typically showed greater estimated richness than memory subsets.

Concerning this clone: What it binds is unknown.

The TCR sequence derives from a woman in her 30s in good health. Sequenced sample: naive CD8+ T cells sorted from blood.

This chain's CDR3 is CASSLSPFFSGNTIYF. CDR3 sequence (DNA): TGTGCCAGCAGTTTATCTCCGTTCTTCTCTGGAAACACCATATATTTT. This chain joins TRBV28 and TRBJ1-3, with D unclear. CDR1 is MDHEN, CDR2 SYDVKM, per germline. The length of the CDR3 is 16 residues. V was cut by 1 base and J by 0 bases, with 10 bases left in between.